This T cell receptor beta chain came from a study of Ad26.COV2.S vaccination and SARS-CoV-2 variants. Treatment meaning: 15 to 20 received Ad26.COV2.S at low or high dose, single or two shots; a few received placebo; per-sample allocation not given. The investigators took samples on day 63 after the first vaccine or placebo injection. Built on an Ad26 vector, the vaccine expressed Wuhan-strain SARS-CoV-2 spike. CDR1 and CDR2 from the germline V gene are MGHDK and SYGVNS. The CDR3 has 16 amino acids. V lost 3 bases and J lost 5; bases outside the gene matches: 6. Repertoires were generated with immunoSEQ multiplex PCR, while TCRdb's copy carries only in-frame clones and drops some. The sample carries 350,000 to 450,000 clones, roughly 84% recorded once.

The chain employs TRBV25-1 and TRBJ2-3; the match to TRBD2 covers 12 bases. This TCR was recovered from a person between 18 and 60 years old who received the Ad26.COV2.S COVID-19 vaccine or a placebo. The source material was peripheral blood, sampled in a trial of Ad26.COV2.S vaccine versus placebo. The CDR3 spells CASSDLAGGPKDTQYF. Here the CDR3 DNA reads TGTGCCAGCAGTGACCTAGCGGGGGGGCCGAAAGATACGCAGTATTTT.